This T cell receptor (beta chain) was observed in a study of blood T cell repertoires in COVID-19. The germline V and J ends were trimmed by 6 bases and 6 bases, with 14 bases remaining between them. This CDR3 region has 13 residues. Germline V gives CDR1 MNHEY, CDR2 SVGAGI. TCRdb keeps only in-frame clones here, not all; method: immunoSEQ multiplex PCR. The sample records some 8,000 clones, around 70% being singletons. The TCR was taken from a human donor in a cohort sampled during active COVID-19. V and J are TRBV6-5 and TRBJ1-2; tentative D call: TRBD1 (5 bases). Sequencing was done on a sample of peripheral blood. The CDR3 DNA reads TGTGCCAGCAGCCTTCGACAGTTAAATGGCTACACCTTC. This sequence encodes CASSLRQLNGYTF.